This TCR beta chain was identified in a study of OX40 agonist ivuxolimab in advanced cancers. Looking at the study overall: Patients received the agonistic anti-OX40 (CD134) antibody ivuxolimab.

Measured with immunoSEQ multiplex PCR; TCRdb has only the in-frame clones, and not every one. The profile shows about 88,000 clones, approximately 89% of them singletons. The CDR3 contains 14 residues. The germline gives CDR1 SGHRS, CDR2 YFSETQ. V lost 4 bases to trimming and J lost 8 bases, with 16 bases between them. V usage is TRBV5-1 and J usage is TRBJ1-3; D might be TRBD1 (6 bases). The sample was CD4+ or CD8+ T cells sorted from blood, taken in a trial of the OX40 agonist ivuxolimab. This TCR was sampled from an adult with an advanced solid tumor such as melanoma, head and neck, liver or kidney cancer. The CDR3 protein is CASSPGTIKDTIYF. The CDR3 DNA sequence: TGCGCCAGCAGCCCAGGGACAATCAAAGACACCATATATTTT.